A selection of T cell receptor beta chains follows, all from one sample in a study of OX40 agonist ivuxolimab in advanced cancers. Sequenced by immunoSEQ multiplex PCR; TCRdb stores in-frame clones only, minus some. Of over 10,000 clones in the sample, 65% to 85% were seen once. The material was CD4+ or CD8+ T cells sorted from blood, obtained in a trial of the OX40 agonist ivuxolimab. These receptors were obtained from an adult with an advanced solid tumor such as melanoma, head and neck, liver or kidney cancer. CDR3s include the opening cysteine and the closing phenylalanine or tryptophan. D genes are given only for firm matches. A row's size may be missing; if present it is once, few, many or a size class.

clone size: .; V gene: TRBV5-4; D gene: TRBD1; CDR3 length: 16; J gene: TRBJ2-7; CDR3 protein: CASSGGTGYSTYEQYF; CDR3 DNA: TGTGCCAGCAGCGGGGGGACAGGGTACTCAACCTACGAGCAGTACTTC
clone size: .; V gene: TRBV10-3; D gene: TRBD2; CDR3 length: 15; J gene: TRBJ2-1; CDR3 protein: CAISAGGSLGNEQFF; CDR3 DNA: TGTGCCATCAGTGCAGGCGGGAGTCTCGGCAATGAGCAGTTCTTC
clone size: .; V gene: TRBV7-3; D gene: TRBD2; CDR3 length: 15; J gene: TRBJ2-1; CDR3 protein: CASSFGLAGNNEQFF; CDR3 DNA: TGTGCCAGCAGCTTTGGACTAGCGGGTAACAATGAGCAGTTCTTC
clone size: .; V gene: TRBV19; D gene: .; CDR3 length: 14; J gene: TRBJ2-6; CDR3 protein: CASRPRTGANVLTF; CDR3 DNA: TGTGCCAGTAGGCCGAGAACTGGGGCCAACGTCCTGACTTTC
clone size: .; V gene: TRBV7-8; D gene: TRBD1; CDR3 length: 14; J gene: TRBJ2-3; CDR3 protein: CASSFRGPRYTQYF; CDR3 DNA: TGTGCCAGCAGCTTTAGGGGGCCGAGATATACGCAGTATTTT
clone size: .; V gene: TRBV9; D gene: .; CDR3 length: 14; J gene: TRBJ1-1; CDR3 protein: CASSVESGRTEAFF; CDR3 DNA: TGTGCCAGCAGCGTAGAGTCGGGGCGAACTGAAGCTTTCTTT
clone size: .; V gene: TRBV28; D gene: TRBD1; CDR3 length: 15; J gene: TRBJ2-7; CDR3 protein: CASRHWDRSSYEQYF; CDR3 DNA: TGTGCCAGCAGACACTGGGACAGGAGCTCCTACGAGCAGTACTTC
clone size: .; V gene: TRBV9; D gene: .; CDR3 length: 16; J gene: TRBJ1-1; CDR3 protein: CASGGGAGDLNTEAFF; CDR3 DNA: TGTGCCAGCGGCGGGGGGGCAGGTGATTTGAACACTGAAGCTTTCTTT
clone size: .; V gene: TRBV10-3; D gene: .; CDR3 length: 11; J gene: TRBJ1-1; CDR3 protein: CAITTPTEAFF; CDR3 DNA: TGTGCCATCACGACCCCCACTGAAGCTTTCTTT
clone size: .; V gene: TRBV4-1; D gene: .; CDR3 length: 14; J gene: TRBJ2-1; CDR3 protein: CASSQGPGGDEQFF; CDR3 DNA: TGCGCCAGCAGCCAAGGGCCGGGCGGCGATGAGCAGTTCTTC
clone size: .; V gene: TRBV7-6; D gene: .; CDR3 length: 18; J gene: TRBJ1-1; CDR3 protein: CASSRVSDGGGLNTEAFF; CDR3 DNA: TGTGCCAGCAGCCGAGTTAGCGACGGGGGGGGTTTGAACACTGAAGCTTTCTTT
clone size: .; V gene: TRBV30; D gene: .; CDR3 length: 17; J gene: TRBJ2-7; CDR3 protein: CAWPGQPITSVPRGQYF; CDR3 DNA: TGTGCCTGGCCGGGACAGCCTATTACTAGCGTCCCCCGGGGGCAGTACTTC
clone size: .; V gene: TRBV4-1; D gene: TRBD1; CDR3 length: 16; J gene: TRBJ1-1; CDR3 protein: CASSQSTGGADPEAFF; CDR3 DNA: TGCGCCAGCAGCCAATCTACAGGGGGCGCGGATCCTGAAGCTTTCTTT
clone size: .; V gene: TRBV10-3; D gene: .; CDR3 length: 18; J gene: TRBJ2-1; CDR3 protein: CAISELMAGEESYNEQFF; CDR3 DNA: TGTGCCATCAGTGAGTTGATGGCAGGGGAAGAGTCCTACAATGAGCAGTTCTTC
clone size: .; V gene: TRBV4-1; D gene: .; CDR3 length: 16; J gene: TRBJ2-5; CDR3 protein: CASSQESHAYQETQYF; CDR3 DNA: TGCGCCAGCAGCCAAGAGTCTCACGCGTACCAAGAGACCCAGTACTTC
clone size: .; V gene: TRBV28; D gene: TRBD2; CDR3 length: 15; J gene: TRBJ2-7; CDR3 protein: CASSPTSGGYYEQYF; CDR3 DNA: TGTGCCAGCAGTCCGACTAGCGGGGGATACTACGAGCAGTACTTC
clone size: .; V gene: TRBV10-3; D gene: .; CDR3 length: 13; J gene: TRBJ2-7; CDR3 protein: CAISESAPGEQYF; CDR3 DNA: TGTGCCATCAGTGAATCGGCTCCGGGGGAGCAGTACTTC
clone size: .; V gene: TRBV19; D gene: TRBD2; CDR3 length: 14; J gene: TRBJ2-7; CDR3 protein: CASSLGTSAYEQYF; CDR3 DNA: TGTGCCAGTAGCCTCGGGACTAGTGCCTACGAGCAGTACTTC
clone size: .; V gene: TRBV19; D gene: .; CDR3 length: 13; J gene: TRBJ1-4; CDR3 protein: CASSQSPASELFF; CDR3 DNA: TGTGCCAGTAGTCAAAGTCCCGCTTCGGAACTGTTTTTT
clone size: .; V gene: TRBV25-1; D gene: .; CDR3 length: 13; J gene: TRBJ1-2; CDR3 protein: CASSSGASYGYTF; CDR3 DNA: TGTGCCAGCAGTTCAGGGGCCTCCTATGGCTACACCTTC
clone size: .; V gene: TRBV5-4; D gene: .; CDR3 length: 12; J gene: TRBJ1-1; CDR3 protein: CASSLDATEAFF; CDR3 DNA: TGTGCCAGCAGCTTGGATGCCACTGAAGCTTTCTTT
clone size: .; V gene: TRBV7-6; D gene: .; CDR3 length: 11; J gene: TRBJ2-7; CDR3 protein: CASSSGQEQYF; CDR3 DNA: TGTGCCAGCAGCTCTGGACAGGAGCAGTACTTC
clone size: .; V gene: TRBV19; D gene: .; CDR3 length: 14; J gene: TRBJ1-1; CDR3 protein: CASSIGKGSTEAFF; CDR3 DNA: TGTGCCAGTAGTATAGGAAAGGGGAGTACTGAAGCTTTCTTT
clone size: .; V gene: TRBV5-1; D gene: TRBD1; CDR3 length: 19; J gene: TRBJ1-1; CDR3 protein: CASSLWGSDRDRRRTEAFF; CDR3 DNA: TGCGCCAGCAGCTTGTGGGGGAGCGACCGGGACAGGAGGCGGACTGAAGCTTTCTTT
clone size: .; V gene: TRBV4-2; D gene: TRBD2; CDR3 length: 16; J gene: TRBJ2-5; CDR3 protein: CASSQSGLAGGETQYF; CDR3 DNA: TGTGCCAGCAGCCAATCCGGACTAGCGGGAGGAGAGACCCAGTACTTC
clone size: .; V gene: TRBV28; D gene: TRBD1; CDR3 length: 16; J gene: TRBJ2-1; CDR3 protein: CASSFLGGQGYNEQFF; CDR3 DNA: TGTGCCAGCAGTTTTTTGGGGGGACAGGGCTACAATGAGCAGTTCTTC
clone size: .; V gene: TRBV9; D gene: .; CDR3 length: 13; J gene: TRBJ2-1; CDR3 protein: CASSVSGTNEQFF; CDR3 DNA: TGTGCCAGCAGCGTCTCGGGGACGAATGAGCAGTTCTTC
clone size: .; V gene: TRBV21-1; D gene: .; CDR3 length: 12; J gene: TRBJ2-5; CDR3 protein: CASSWERGTQYF; CDR3 DNA: TGTGCCAGCAGCTGGGAGCGGGGGACCCAGTACTTC
clone size: .; V gene: TRBV4-1; D gene: .; CDR3 length: 14; J gene: TRBJ2-5; CDR3 protein: CASSQGAGAETQYF; CDR3 DNA: TGCGCCAGCAGCCAAGGGGCGGGGGCAGAGACCCAGTACTTC
clone size: .; V gene: TRBV9; D gene: .; CDR3 length: 15; J gene: TRBJ2-5; CDR3 protein: CASSVVPGRGETQYF; CDR3 DNA: TGTGCCAGCAGCGTAGTCCCGGGGCGAGGGGAGACCCAGTACTTC
clone size: .; V gene: TRBV5-6; D gene: .; CDR3 length: 13; J gene: TRBJ2-5; CDR3 protein: CASSSGTLGTQYF; CDR3 DNA: TGTGCCAGCAGCTCTGGGACCCTAGGGACCCAGTACTTC
clone size: .; V gene: TRBV28; D gene: .; CDR3 length: 15; J gene: TRBJ1-5; CDR3 protein: CASSLFSDSNQPQHF; CDR3 DNA: TGTGCCAGCAGTTTATTCTCAGATAGCAATCAGCCCCAGCATTTT
clone size: .; V gene: TRBV28; D gene: TRBD1; CDR3 length: 13; J gene: TRBJ1-1; CDR3 protein: CASSPTGGTEAFF; CDR3 DNA: TGTGCCAGCAGTCCCACAGGGGGAACTGAAGCTTTCTTT
clone size: .; V gene: TRBV19; D gene: TRBD2; CDR3 length: 14; J gene: TRBJ2-1; CDR3 protein: CANLTSGTDNEQFF; CDR3 DNA: TGTGCCAACTTGACTAGCGGGACGGACAATGAGCAGTTCTTC
clone size: .; V gene: TRBV9; D gene: .; CDR3 length: 13; J gene: TRBJ2-6; CDR3 protein: CASMRSGANVLTF; CDR3 DNA: TGTGCCAGCATGAGATCTGGGGCCAACGTCCTGACTTTC
clone size: .; V gene: TRBV9; D gene: .; CDR3 length: 14; J gene: TRBJ2-2; CDR3 protein: CASSVELDTGELFF; CDR3 DNA: TGTGCCAGCAGCGTTGAACTTGACACCGGGGAGCTGTTTTTT
clone size: few; V gene: TRBV6-5; D gene: .; CDR3 length: 13; J gene: TRBJ1-1; CDR3 protein: CASRGAGDTEAFF; CDR3 DNA: TGTGCCAGCAGGGGGGCCGGGGACACTGAAGCTTTCTTT
clone size: .; V gene: TRBV7-9; D gene: .; CDR3 length: 15; J gene: TRBJ2-7; CDR3 protein: CASSHTRAPTPEQYF; CDR3 DNA: TGTGCCAGCAGCCACACCCGGGCCCCGACCCCCGAGCAGTACTTC
clone size: once; V gene: TRBV29-1; D gene: .; CDR3 length: 14; J gene: TRBJ1-6; CDR3 protein: CSVEVASDNSPLHF; CDR3 DNA: TGCAGCGTTGAAGTGGCCAGTGATAATTCACCCCTCCACTTT
clone size: once; V gene: TRBV7-7; D gene: .; CDR3 length: 17; J gene: TRBJ2-5; CDR3 protein: CASSPGGGPYTQETQYF; CDR3 DNA: TGTGCTAGCAGCCCGGGTGGGGGACCCTATACCCAAGAGACCCAGTACTTC
clone size: .; V gene: TRBV5-1; D gene: .; CDR3 length: 14; J gene: TRBJ1-1; CDR3 protein: CASSLGGLNTEAFF; CDR3 DNA: TGCGCCAGCAGCTTGGGAGGCCTTAACACTGAAGCTTTCTTT
clone size: .; V gene: TRBV27; D gene: .; CDR3 length: 12; J gene: TRBJ1-1; CDR3 protein: CASMTGFTEAFF; CDR3 DNA: TGTGCCAGCATGACAGGTTTTACTGAAGCTTTCTTT
clone size: .; V gene: TRBV5-8; D gene: TRBD1; CDR3 length: 15; J gene: TRBJ2-3; CDR3 protein: CASSPGTGSTDTQYF; CDR3 DNA: TGTGCCAGCAGCCCCGGGACAGGGAGCACAGATACGCAGTATTTT
clone size: .; V gene: TRBV28; D gene: .; CDR3 length: 12; J gene: TRBJ1-3; CDR3 protein: CASSFPGNTIYF; CDR3 DNA: TGTGCCAGCAGTTTTCCTGGAAACACCATATATTTT
clone size: .; V gene: TRBV27; D gene: TRBD2; CDR3 length: 15; J gene: TRBJ2-1; CDR3 protein: CASSLRTSGSYEQFF; CDR3 DNA: TGTGCCAGCAGTTTAAGGACTAGCGGGAGCTATGAGCAGTTCTTC
clone size: .; V gene: TRBV9; D gene: TRBD1; CDR3 length: 15; J gene: TRBJ1-6; CDR3 protein: CASSVTGGWDSPLHF; CDR3 DNA: TGTGCCAGCAGCGTGACAGGGGGCTGGGATTCACCCCTCCACTTT
clone size: medium-sized; V gene: TRBV11-2; D gene: .; CDR3 length: 14; J gene: TRBJ1-5; CDR3 protein: CASSLGLDNQPQHF; CDR3 DNA: TGTGCCAGCAGCTTAGGACTGGACAATCAGCCCCAGCATTTT
clone size: once; V gene: TRBV2; D gene: .; CDR3 length: 16; J gene: TRBJ1-2; CDR3 protein: CASSSTAQAPNYGYTF; CDR3 DNA: TGTGCCAGCAGTTCAACGGCGCAGGCTCCTAACTATGGCTACACCTTC